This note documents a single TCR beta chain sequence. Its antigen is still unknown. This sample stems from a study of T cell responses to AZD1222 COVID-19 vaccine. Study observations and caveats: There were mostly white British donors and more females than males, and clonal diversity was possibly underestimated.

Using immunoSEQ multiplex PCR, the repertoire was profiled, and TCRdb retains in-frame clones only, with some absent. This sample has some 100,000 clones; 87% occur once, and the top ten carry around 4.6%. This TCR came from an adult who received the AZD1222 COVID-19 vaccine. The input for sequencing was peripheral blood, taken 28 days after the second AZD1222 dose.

The CDR3 DNA reads as TGTGCCAGCAGCCCCTACACGACGGCCTACGAGCAGTACTTC. Translation gives CASSPYTTAYEQYF. The chain uses TRBV7-8 and TRBJ2-7; no clear D. Between the trimmed V and J ends, which lost 5 bases and 2 bases, there was a span of 13 bases. Germline V gives CDR1 SGHVS, CDR2 FQNEAQ. CDR3 length equals 14 residues.